This T cell receptor beta chain was sequenced in a study of T cell changes during pregnancy in multiple sclerosis. Sequencing used immunoSEQ multiplex PCR; TCRdb keeps in-frame clones, though not all of them. Of 40,000 to 60,000 clones in the sample, 92% are singletons; the top ten hold approximately 0.67%. The origin of this receptor is a female donor with multiple sclerosis, enrolled in a pregnancy study. Sequences were derived from CD4+ T cells from peripheral blood mononuclear cells, sampled in the third trimester of pregnancy.

CDR3 residues: CASSLVTSGRHNEQFF. The CDR3 nucleotides are TGTGCCAGCAGCTTAGTTACTAGCGGGAGGCACAATGAGCAGTTCTTC. The chain is built from TRBV7-9 and TRBJ2-1, with 12 bases aligning to TRBD2. Per the germline V gene, CDR1 is SEHNR and CDR2 is FQNEAQ (reference sequence). Trimming took 1 base from V and 5 from J; bases not matched to a gene: 3. CDR3 length equals 16 residues.